This TCR beta chain was obtained from a study of control samples from healthy donors and cancer patients. Profiling relied on immunoSEQ multiplex PCR, and the TCRdb table lists in-frame clones only, not all of them. There are 120,000 or so clones in the sample; under 95% occur only once, and 1.7% lies in the top ten. Germline assignment: CDR1 SGHTA and CDR2 FQGNSA. The CDR3 extends over 13 amino acids. V lost 1 base, J lost 6 bases, and 0 bases stayed unmatched. This sequence originates from a man aged 45-65 years with head and neck cancer. Sequencing used PBMCs. The chain carries TRBV7-2 and TRBJ1-2, with 9 bases matching TRBD1. The CDR3 is CASSLGTGDGYTF. In DNA, the CDR3 is TGTGCCAGCAGCTTAGGGACAGGGGATGGCTACACCTTC.